A single sample gave rise to the 22 T cell receptor beta chains below, sequenced in a study of OX40 agonist ivuxolimab in advanced cancers. Measured with immunoSEQ multiplex PCR; TCRdb has only the in-frame clones, and not every one. The table lists roughly 30,000 clones, 90% of them singletons. The input for sequencing was CD4+ or CD8+ T cells sorted from blood, taken in a trial of the OX40 agonist ivuxolimab. All receptors derive from an adult with an advanced solid tumor such as melanoma, head and neck, liver or kidney cancer.

The rearrangement links TRBV30 to TRBJ2-1; D not resolved. The CDR3 contains 12 residues. V lost 4 bases to trimming and J lost 8 bases, with 12 bases between them. The germline gives CDR1 GTSNPN, CDR2 SVGIG (reference sequence). Here the CDR3 reads CAWTLNGDEQFF. CDR3 coding DNA: TGTGCCTGGACCCTTAATGGGGATGAGCAGTTCTTC.

The CDR3 bases are TGTGCCACCACGCCCGACAGCTGGGGGGATACGCAGTATTTT. Its translation: CATTPDSWGDTQYF. The V and J genes are TRBV15 and TRBJ2-3; D is perhaps TRBD1 or TRBD2 (5 bases each). V was pared by 7 bases and J by 6 bases, with 17 bases between. The germline CDR1 and CDR2 sequences are LNHNV and YYDKDF (reference sequence). This CDR3 spans 14 amino acids.

The rearrangement uses TRBV28 and TRBJ2-2; possibly TRBD2 for D (5 bases). V was pared by 2 bases and J by 6 bases, with 10 bases between. There are 14 residues in the CDR3. Germline CDR1 reads MDHEN; CDR2 reads SYDVKM. The CDR3 is CASSLNRGPGELFF. In DNA, the CDR3 is TGTGCCAGCAGTTTAAACCGGGGTCCCGGGGAGCTGTTTTTT.

The chain combines TRBV7-9 with TRBJ2-7; D remains ambiguous. In germline, CDR1 is SEHNR, CDR2 FQNEAQ (reference sequence). With 1 base removed from V and 6 bases from J, the gap between germline ends came to 13 bases. This CDR3 is 14 amino acids long. CDR3: CASSLVVNSGEQYF. CDR3 DNA: TGTGCCAGCAGCTTAGTCGTCAACTCGGGCGAGCAGTACTTC. The variable domain in full, with the rest retrieved from reference TRBV7-9 and TRBJ2-7, is DTGVSQNPRHKITKRGQNVTFRCDPISEHNRLYWYRQTLGQGPEFLTYFQNEAQLEKSRLLSDRFSAERPKGSFSTLEIQRTEQGDSAMYLCASSLVVNSGEQYFGPGTRLTVT.

Only a few counts were recorded for this clone. The gene calls are TRBV2 and TRBJ1-4, with 10 bases fitting TRBD1. The CDR3 is 18 residues long. Germline V gives CDR1 SNHLY, CDR2 FYNNEI. Germline trimming cut 7 bases from V and 4 bases from J; bases unmatched to any gene: 15. CDR3 DNA sequence: TGTGCCAGCAAAGGACGGGGACAGGGGCGTTTCGGTAATGAAAAACTGTTTTTT. Its translation is CASKGRGQGRFGNEKLFF. The whole variable domain, remainder taken from reference TRBV2 and TRBJ1-4, is EPEVTQTPSHQVTQMGQEVILRCVPISNHLYFYWYRQILGQKVEFLVSFYNNEISEKSEIFDDQFSVERPDGSNFTLKIRSTKLEDSAMYFCASKGRGQGRFGNEKLFFGSGTQLSVL.

This sequence joins TRBV27 and TRBJ1-5, with 7 bases matching TRBD1. The CDR3 runs to 15 residues. V lost 5 bases, J lost 5 bases, and 9 bases stayed unmatched. Germline V gene sequence: CDR1 MNHEY, CDR2 SMNVEV (reference sequence). CDR3 amino acids: CASSISGTEYQPQHF. The CDR3 DNA sequence: TGTGCCAGCAGTATCTCCGGGACAGAGTATCAGCCCCAGCATTTT.

The V call is TRBV4-1, the J call TRBJ2-7; no firm D call. The V end was cut by 1 base, the J end by 6 bases, with 10 bases between. CDR3 length: 13 amino acids. CDR1 is MGHRA, CDR2 YSYEKL, per germline. The CDR3 DNA reads as TGCGCCAGCAGCCAAGGGGGTACCCCCGAGCAGTACTTC. It encodes CASSQGGTPEQYF.

The chain combines TRBV5-1 with TRBJ2-1; D uncertain. Trimming removed 4 bases from V and 2 bases from J, with 13 bases in between. Germline lookup yields CDR1 SGHRS and CDR2 YFSETQ. The CDR3 runs to 15 residues. The CDR3, as DNA: TGCGCCAGCAGCGCCAGGACCGCCACCTACAATGAGCAGTTCTTC. This translates into CASSARTATYNEQFF.

V and J are TRBV5-6 and TRBJ2-7; 8 bases align to TRBD1. J lost 6 bases, V lost 3 bases, and 2 bases had no gene match. The CDR3 sequence is 12 residues long. The germline V gene has CDR1 SGHDT and CDR2 YYEEEE. This CDR3 reads CASSSDRVEQYF. DNA of the CDR3: TGTGCCAGCAGCTCGGACAGGGTCGAGCAGTACTTC. Full variable domain (rest looked up from reference TRBV5-6 and TRBJ2-7): DAGVTQSPTHLIKTRGQQVTLRCSPKSGHDTVSWYQQALGQGPQFIFQYYEEEERQRGNFPDRFSGHQFPNYSSELNVNALLLGDSALYLCASSSDRVEQYFGPGTRLTVT.

This chain connects TRBV7-9 to TRBJ1-3, with 7 positions matching TRBD1. Trimming removed 5 bases from V and 0 bases from J; junction bases left unmatched: 10. CDR1 and CDR2 (germline): SEHNR, FQNEAQ (reference sequence). The CDR3 covers 17 residues. CDR3 sequence (DNA): TGTGCCAGCAGCGCAACGGGGGACAGACCCTCTGGAAACACCATATATTTT. Translating it yields CASSATGDRPSGNTIYF.

The V gene is TRBV19, the J gene TRBJ2-1, with D maybe TRBD1 (5 bases). The CDR3 runs 12 residues. Trimming took off 4 bases at V and 5 bases at J, with 6 bases between the two ends. Germline V lookup: CDR1 LNHDA, CDR2 SQIVND (reference sequence). In DNA form, the CDR3 reads TGTGCCAGTAGTACAGGGAACAATGAGCAGTTCTTC. Translation gives CASSTGNNEQFF.

The chain joins TRBV5-5 to TRBJ2-7; the D is unclear. CDR1 and CDR2 (germline): SGHKS, YYEKEE (reference sequence). Trimming stripped 1 base from V and 4 bases from J, with 9 bases between. This CDR3 region has 13 residues. In nucleotides, the CDR3 is TGTGCCAGCAGCTTGCTGGGGTATTACGAGCAGTACTTC. Amino acid sequence: CASSLLGYYEQYF.

This chain uses TRBV13 with TRBJ2-3; 11 bases agree with TRBD2. Germline trimming cut 1 base from V and 0 bases from J; bases unmatched to any gene: 3. This CDR3 region has 17 residues. Germline CDR1 reads PRHDT; CDR2 reads FYEKMQ (reference sequence). The CDR3: CASSLEGTSGSTDTQYF. The CDR3 DNA sequence: TGTGCCAGCAGCTTAGAGGGGACTAGCGGAAGCACAGATACGCAGTATTTT.

V usage is TRBV28 and J usage is TRBJ2-3; tentative D call: TRBD1 (6 bases). V shed 7 bases and J shed 4 bases, with 18 bases lying between them. Germline values: CDR1 MDHEN, CDR2 SYDVKM. The CDR3 contains 15 residues. CDR3 DNA: TGTGCCAGCAAGGGGGAGTCCCTAGTCGCAGATACGCAGTATTTT. This encodes CASKGESLVADTQYF.

The V call is TRBV5-5, the J call TRBJ2-7, with TRBD1 identical over 8 bases. Per germline, CDR1 SGHKS and CDR2 YYEKEE (reference sequence). V shed 1 base, J shed 6 bases, and the junction held 6 bases outside the gene matches. The CDR3 contains 14 residues. CDR3 nucleotide sequence: TGTGCCAGCAGCTTGTGGACAGGGACTTTCGAGCAGTACTTC. It codes for CASSLWTGTFEQYF.

The V gene is TRBV11-2, the J gene TRBJ2-7; D gene ambiguous. Trimming left V 1 base short and J 2 bases short, with 6 bases between. The CDR3 spans 13 residues. The germline gives CDR1 SGHAT, CDR2 FQNNGV. The CDR3, as DNA: TGTGCCAGCAGCTTAGCCGGCACCTACGAGCAGTACTTC. Protein sequence: CASSLAGTYEQYF.

The chain recombines TRBV5-1 with TRBJ2-5; 8 nucleotides align to TRBD1. The CDR3 extends over 15 amino acids. Germline V gene lookup returns CDR1 SGHRS and CDR2 YFSETQ. J was trimmed by 1 base and V by 6 bases; bases with no gene match: 8. The CDR3 region is CASNGGQGVQETQYF. Written as DNA, the CDR3 is TGCGCCAGCAACGGAGGACAGGGAGTCCAAGAGACCCAGTACTTC.

The V and J genes are TRBV2 and TRBJ2-5, with 8 positions matching TRBD2. Germline V lookup: CDR1 SNHLY, CDR2 FYNNEI. This CDR3 has 16 amino acids. With V trimmed by 5 bases and J by 5 bases, 13 bases remained unmatched. This CDR3 reads CASSNAGTRNVETQYF. The CDR3 DNA sequence: TGTGCCAGCAGTAATGCCGGGACTAGGAACGTGGAGACCCAGTACTTC.

The chain uses TRBV7-9 and TRBJ1-1; no definite D call. V lost 1 base and J lost 5, with 14 bases in between. This CDR3 has 15 residues. Germline V gene lookup returns CDR1 SEHNR and CDR2 FQNEAQ (reference sequence). DNA of the CDR3: TGTGCCAGCAGCTTAGGAGTCTCATGGGCGACTGAAGCTTTCTTT. It is translated as CASSLGVSWATEAFF.

The chain employs TRBV5-4 and TRBJ2-7; no clear D. The V gene lost 7 bases and the J gene lost 1 base, with 9 bases spanning the gap. Germline CDR1 reads SGHNT; CDR2 reads YYREEE (reference sequence). There are 12 residues in the CDR3. The CDR3 protein is CASSWGSYEQYF. The CDR3 region has the DNA TGTGCCAGCTCGTGGGGTTCCTACGAGCAGTACTTC.

J is TRBJ2-5 and V is TRBV28; D perhaps matches TRBD1 (6 bases). Germline CDR1 is MDHEN and CDR2 is SYDVKM. The CDR3 covers 14 residues. Trimming took off 5 bases at V and 1 base at J, with 11 bases between the two ends. In DNA, the CDR3 is TGTGCCAGCAGTCGACAGGCCATCCAAGAGACCCAGTACTTC. The encoded protein is CASSRQAIQETQYF.

The CDR3 DNA reads TGTGCCAGCAGCCCGGACCTTACAAGAGGGACCCAGTACTTC. Translation: CASSPDLTRGTQYF. J is TRBJ2-5 and V is TRBV11-3; D gene unclear. V was shortened by 5 bases and J by 7 bases, with 17 bases between the two germline ends. CDR1 and CDR2 from the germline V gene are SGHNT and YENEEA. CDR3 length: 14 amino acids.